This entry features one T cell receptor (beta chain) sequence. The sample originates from a study of blood T cell repertoires in COVID-19. Trimming shortened V by 6 bases and J by 3 bases, and 9 bases separated the two germline ends. CDR3 length equals 12 residues. CDR1 and CDR2 (germline): LNHDA, SQIVND (reference sequence). Profiling relied on immunoSEQ multiplex PCR, and the TCRdb table lists in-frame clones only, not all of them. The profile shows 95,000 to 150,000 clones, 85% to 90% of them singletons. The chain carries TRBV19 and TRBJ2-7, with D maybe TRBD1 (6 bases). The receptor comes from a man in his 60s with acute or convalescent COVID-19. Sample: peripheral blood. The CDR3 loop reads CASRKQGYEQYF. CDR3 sequence (DNA): TGTGCCAGTAGGAAACAGGGCTACGAGCAGTACTTC.